The T cell receptor beta chain described here comes from a study of cytomegalovirus exposure and HLA in healthy donors listed by TCRdb under 2017. Regarding the study in general: According to an earlier analysis of a few hundred of the donors, about 179 million T cells yielded 117 million unique TCR beta sequences and more than 250 Gb of sequence data. All discovery cohort repertoires had been generated using a single sequencing platform. To predict cytomegalovirus infection status, the study combined high-throughput TCR immunosequencing, statistical association of individual TCRs with disease status, and machine learning. HLA typing included class I and class II loci at four-digit resolution. The genetic ancestry cluster associated with self-reported Caucasian donors included roughly 84% of the roughly 390 genotyped donors. Donor age, sex, ethnicity and CMV serostatus were compiled together with the repertoire data. The study was designed to test whether signatures of past pathogen exposure could be identified by cataloging public T cell receptors. Among almost 400 genotyped donors of the cohort, an average of about 240,000 unique TCR beta nucleotide sequences were sequenced per donor, roughly 20% of them non-productive. The later analysis used no new phenotypic data to find candidate immune exposures, relying instead on TCR beta sequences and their occurrence across donors. Along with the roughly 610-subject first cohort, a separate validation cohort of 120 different subjects was used. The study used immunosequencing to profile the T cell repertoires of several hundred subjects and linked those repertoires to cytomegalovirus serostatus. A later genetic analysis used genome-wide SNP genotypes for about 60% of the 666 donors, treating that subset as a discovery cohort. Because of strong linkage in the cohort, roughly five DR-DQ haplotypes were treated as single units for association and clustering. Typing coverage differed by locus: A, B, C, DRB1 and DQB1 were typed in about 620-640 donors, DQA1 in roughly 500, DPA1 in some 570, and DPB1 in just under 480. In an earlier analysis of 587 of the donors, high-throughput TCR beta sequencing was used to judge whether each TCR beta V gene segment behaved as functional or pseudogenic. A later analysis re-analyzed previously published TCR beta repertoires from 500 to 700 donors and added high-resolution HLA genotyping to study TCR occurrence patterns. An early release that covered 640 HLA-typed donors contained approximately 320 gigabases of sequencing data and 85 million to 100 million unique TCR sequences. Overall study outcomes, separate from this receptor: Assigning TCR associations to individual alleles was difficult when HLA alleles, especially DR and DQ, strongly co-occurred. A later genetic analysis associated a missense DCLRE1C variant with V-gene and J-gene trimming of TCR beta chains, and an independent cohort replicated the association. The classifier was reported to diagnose cytomegalovirus status with high specificity and sensitivity in both the original and validation cohorts. Because counts were too low, 15 or so rarely observed V segments, including chromosome 9 orphons, were excluded from the earlier analysis of some 540 of the donors. A later analysis associated around 16,000 TCR beta sequences with specific HLA alleles at a false discovery rate of 0.05. HLA typing was unavailable for some donors at each locus, so association tests used only the typed subset. In an earlier analysis of 500 to 650 of the donors, most TCR beta V segments appeared in productive rearrangements about 87% or about 30% of the time, broadly matching IMGT annotations. In a later analysis, TCR association rates were found to vary across HLA loci, with the most associated TCRs seen for DRB1 alleles and the fewest for HLA-C alleles. Immune exposure information for the cohort was limited to CMV serostatus. Sequencing depth was assumed to be roughly uniform across donors in the presence/absence analyses, though that assumption may not hold. A later analysis found that most CMV-associated TCR beta chains appeared HLA-restricted, with HLA associations seemingly driven largely by CMV exposure. The cohort was sequenced for TCR beta chains only, and without alpha or paired-chain data the features that could be detected were limited. A group of highly shared sequence variants was considered likely to be a technical artifact of the sequencing pipeline. Linkage disequilibrium might explain the correlated functional status among segregating V segments, but an unknown experimental factor could not be ruled out. A further reported finding was that TCR beta sequences accurately predicted the HLA-A and HLA-B alleles for most subjects in the first cohort. In vitro tests confirmed that a few of the cytomegalovirus-associated TCR beta chains recognize cytomegalovirus antigens. In a later analysis, HLA-associated TCR beta chains showed more clonal expansion and lower generation probabilities than non-associated chains that were equally common. Several of the top co-occurrence clusters appeared to be linked to parvovirus B19, influenza, CMV and Epstein-Barr virus, according to a later analysis. A later genetic analysis reported fewer N-insertions in productive TCRs among donors in an Asian-associated ancestry cluster than the roughly 690-donor mean. The authors suggested that the approach could potentially be extended to other disease states and immunological phenotypes. In the study, approximately 160 TCR beta chains were listed as associated with cytomegalovirus. Most TCR sequences were seen in very few donors, while some public TCRs were found in many individuals.

Of note for this clone: What antigen it recognizes has not been identified. Base quality data are lacking; no much larger clone is found one base away.

Libraries were prepared through the immunoSEQ multiplex PCR assay. For the multiplex PCR, a mixture combining 60 forward primers for TCR Vbeta segments and 13 reverse primers for TCR Jbeta segments was used. A multiplex PCR assay on genomic DNA amplified the CDR3 region of rearranged TCR beta genes. On the Illumina HiSeq System, the amplified TCR beta libraries were sequenced as 87-base-pair reads. The study's own analysis went as follows. In a later analysis, tens of millions of unique TCR beta chains were counted across the 500 to 850 repertoires, and around 11 million of these chains were shared by at least two donors. A nearest-neighbor algorithm error-corrected the raw reads and collapsed the reads into unique sequences, merging closely related sequences to remove PCR and sequencing errors. To assign V, D and J gene segments, CDR3 sequences were aligned to IMGT reference sequences. Each retained sequence needed at least a six-nucleotide match to both a V gene segment and a J gene segment. Rearrangements were called productive when the CDR3 lacked stop codons and stayed in frame with V and J; all others were non-productive. Following IMGT convention, CDR3 was defined as the stretch from the second conserved V-encoded cysteine up to the conserved J-encoded phenylalanine. Sequences without an unambiguous match to a single V gene segment were excluded from the earlier analysis of approximately 600 of the donors. An earlier analysis of several hundred of the donors called V segments functional above 56.7% productive rearrangements and segregating when the between-donor standard deviation exceeded 5%. To diagnose cytomegalovirus status from the catalog of TCR beta chain sequences, a statistical classification framework was built. V and J gene assignment, in a later analysis, came from comparing TCR nucleotide sequences with IMGT/GENE-DB human TR gene sequences. A later analysis assigned CDR3 sequences and most-parsimonious VDJ recombination scenarios with the TCRdist pipeline. In a later analysis, each TCR beta chain was defined by its CDR3 amino acid sequence together with its V-gene family, and reads without a unique V-gene family were excluded. To address suspected cross-contamination and a sequencing artifact, a later analysis removed roughly 640 highly shared, low-generation-probability nucleotide sequences. In a later analysis, a clonal expansion index for each public chain was calculated from normalized within-repertoire ranks of inferred template counts. A later analysis computed generation probabilities with a VDJ recombination model fitted to out-of-frame rearrangements, and checked the results against IGoR. Hypergeometric tests were used in a later analysis to score TCR-TCR, TCR-HLA and TCR-CMV co-occurrence, with a repertoire-size bias correction applied to the TCR pairs. In a later analysis, false discovery rates were estimated by permuting HLA or CMV assignments 20 times. A later analysis grouped co-occurring TCRs with DBSCAN, adding TCRdist sequence similarity when clustering within HLA-allele-positive subsets. Co-occurrence clustering excluded repertoires with fewer than 30,000 or more than 120,000 public chains, plus five with anomalous nucleotide sharing. TCRdb took this table from immuneACCESS and kept in-frame rearrangements with V and J called. Such tables lack part of the clones; where checked against another copy, unresolved V genes explain under half of the gap, and the rest is unexplained. V and J calls and clone size are those listed in that table; D and trimming were worked out from the DNA. The table for this sample lists more than 150,000 clones; about 85% of them were counted only once. The top ten hold approximately 3.8% of the sample.

In total, just over 650 healthy bone marrow donors made up the cohort. All cohort members were sampled while nominally healthy, although unrecorded immune exposures were likely present. The donor was CMV seronegative and belonged to the group of 352 seronegative cohort members. A peripheral blood sample was provided by each donor, and peripheral blood mononuclear cells were used for TCR beta sequencing. Genomic DNA was extracted from the blood cell samples with the Qiagen DNeasy Blood Extraction Kit. The TCR was taken from a man aged 50-60 years in good health and CMV-seronegative. The source material was PBMCs.

The sequence in DNA is TGTGCCAGCACCCGGGACTTAACCCCCTATGGCTACACCTTC. It specifies CASTRDLTPYGYTF. In this chain, TRBV7-2 is recombined with TRBJ1-2; the D region possibly corresponds to TRBD1 (5 bases align). There are 14 amino acids in the CDR3, from cysteine to phenylalanine inclusive. The retained sequence is limited to the CDR3, 42 bases, with the frame set at the first base. Deletion took 7 bases off V and 4 bases off J, with a span of 16 bases between the germline ends. Taken from the germline V gene, the CDR1 and CDR2 loops are SGHTA and FQGNSA.